This T cell receptor beta chain was documented in a study of T cell repertoires in cytomegalovirus infection. Study overall: It can be stated that public TCR beta signatures indicated CMV infection as well as a matching HLA type. Study-wide results and caveats: The study found HLA-C-restricted CMV-specific TCR beta clonotypes dominating the ex vivo response. Summed frequency of shared TCR beta families picked out CMV carriers who also had the relevant HLA.

Trimming took 9 bases from V and 0 from J, leaving 8 bases between them. The length of the CDR3 is 12 residues. This clonotype has a handful of counts. Antigen unknown. TCRdb recomputed calls from the reads with MiXCR, one row per CDR3 protein. The repertoire holds around 530,000 distinct CDR3 sequences, with more than 20% as singletons. This sequence was found in a human donor in good health (CMV status not recorded). Some clones in this sample may be carry-over from other donors' samples. Sequencing was performed on PBMCs. The V gene is TRBV12-3 or TRBV12-4, the J gene TRBJ2-5, with D perhaps TRBD2 (6 bases). This CDR3 reads CASSGDQETQYF. The CDR3 nucleotides are TGTGCCAGTAGCGGAGACCAAGAGACCCAGTACTTC.